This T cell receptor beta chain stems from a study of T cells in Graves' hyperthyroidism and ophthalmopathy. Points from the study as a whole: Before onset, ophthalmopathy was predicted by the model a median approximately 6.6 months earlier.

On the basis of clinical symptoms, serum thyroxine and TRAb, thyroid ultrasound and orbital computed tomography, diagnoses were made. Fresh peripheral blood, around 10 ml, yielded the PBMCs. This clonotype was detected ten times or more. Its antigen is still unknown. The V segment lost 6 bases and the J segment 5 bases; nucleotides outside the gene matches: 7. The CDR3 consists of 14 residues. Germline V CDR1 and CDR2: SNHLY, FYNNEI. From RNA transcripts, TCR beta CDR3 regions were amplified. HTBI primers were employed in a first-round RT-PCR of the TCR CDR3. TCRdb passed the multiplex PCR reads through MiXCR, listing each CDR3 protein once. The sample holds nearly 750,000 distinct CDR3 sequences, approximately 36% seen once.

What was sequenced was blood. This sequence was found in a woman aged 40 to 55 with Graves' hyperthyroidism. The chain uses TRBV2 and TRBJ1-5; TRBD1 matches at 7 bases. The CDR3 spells CASSQTGEYQPQHF. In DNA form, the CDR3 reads TGTGCCAGCAGCCAAACAGGGGAGTATCAGCCCCAGCATTTT.